This T cell receptor beta chain was retrieved from a study of radiation and T cells in renal cell carcinoma. This CDR3 has 13 amino acids. Germline CDR1 and CDR2: GTSNPN and SVGIG (reference sequence). Study-wide points: No pretreatment tumor biopsies were available for baseline clonotypes. In blood, top tumor clones expanded by 2 weeks, shrinking by 4.

The method was immunoSEQ multiplex PCR; TCRdb's version includes in-frame clones alone and lacks a portion of them. The data contain around 170,000 clones, 88% of them singletons. The sample's time point: blood 4 weeks post-SBRT, at nephrectomy. Treatment specified: 15 Gy SBRT to primary tumor, nephrectomy 4 weeks later. Nephrectomy followed 15 Gy stereotactic body radiation by 4 weeks. This renal cell carcinoma was of the clear cell type. This clone was seen only once. As yet, its antigen is unknown. The sequences come from blood, collected from a patient whose treatment included radiotherapy and nephrectomy. The clonotype was recovered from a woman aged 45 to 65 with renal cell carcinoma. The chain employs TRBV30 and TRBJ2-5; a weak D match, TRBD1 (5 bases). The DNA end favors TRBJ2-7, so the J call may be wrong. For the CDR3, the DNA is TGTGCCTGGAGTGTGACAGAAACCTACGAGCAGTACTTC. Translation gives CAWSVTETYEQYF.